What follows is one TCR beta chain and its context. This sample was included in a study of blood T cell repertoires in COVID-19. About the study: The United States, Italy and Spain provided the acute and convalescent COVID-19 samples. In each case, the material was cDNA or gDNA derived from T cells, B-cell-depleted T cells, or PBMCs.

Produced via immunoSEQ multiplex PCR; TCRdb's table is partial and in-frame only. Here the sample spans about 190,000 clones, over 75% being singletons. Germline CDR1 SNHLY, CDR2 FYNNEI. CDR3 length: 13 amino acids. V was pared by 1 base and J by 10 bases, with 13 bases between. The origin of this receptor is an elderly woman with active or convalescent COVID-19. The V gene is TRBV2, the J gene TRBJ1-2; D call uncertain. The specimen sequenced was peripheral blood. DNA for the CDR3: TGTGCCAGCAGTGAAGGCTGGGCTGAGCACTACACCTTC. Translation gives CASSEGWAEHYTF. The full variable domain, in which reference TRBV2 and TRBJ1-2 provide the parts outside the CDR3, is EPEVTQTPSHQVTQMGQEVILRCVPISNHLYFYWYRQILGQKVEFLVSFYNNEISEKSEIFDDQFSVERPDGSNFTLKIRSTKLEDSAMYFCASSEGWAEHYTFGSGTRLTVV.